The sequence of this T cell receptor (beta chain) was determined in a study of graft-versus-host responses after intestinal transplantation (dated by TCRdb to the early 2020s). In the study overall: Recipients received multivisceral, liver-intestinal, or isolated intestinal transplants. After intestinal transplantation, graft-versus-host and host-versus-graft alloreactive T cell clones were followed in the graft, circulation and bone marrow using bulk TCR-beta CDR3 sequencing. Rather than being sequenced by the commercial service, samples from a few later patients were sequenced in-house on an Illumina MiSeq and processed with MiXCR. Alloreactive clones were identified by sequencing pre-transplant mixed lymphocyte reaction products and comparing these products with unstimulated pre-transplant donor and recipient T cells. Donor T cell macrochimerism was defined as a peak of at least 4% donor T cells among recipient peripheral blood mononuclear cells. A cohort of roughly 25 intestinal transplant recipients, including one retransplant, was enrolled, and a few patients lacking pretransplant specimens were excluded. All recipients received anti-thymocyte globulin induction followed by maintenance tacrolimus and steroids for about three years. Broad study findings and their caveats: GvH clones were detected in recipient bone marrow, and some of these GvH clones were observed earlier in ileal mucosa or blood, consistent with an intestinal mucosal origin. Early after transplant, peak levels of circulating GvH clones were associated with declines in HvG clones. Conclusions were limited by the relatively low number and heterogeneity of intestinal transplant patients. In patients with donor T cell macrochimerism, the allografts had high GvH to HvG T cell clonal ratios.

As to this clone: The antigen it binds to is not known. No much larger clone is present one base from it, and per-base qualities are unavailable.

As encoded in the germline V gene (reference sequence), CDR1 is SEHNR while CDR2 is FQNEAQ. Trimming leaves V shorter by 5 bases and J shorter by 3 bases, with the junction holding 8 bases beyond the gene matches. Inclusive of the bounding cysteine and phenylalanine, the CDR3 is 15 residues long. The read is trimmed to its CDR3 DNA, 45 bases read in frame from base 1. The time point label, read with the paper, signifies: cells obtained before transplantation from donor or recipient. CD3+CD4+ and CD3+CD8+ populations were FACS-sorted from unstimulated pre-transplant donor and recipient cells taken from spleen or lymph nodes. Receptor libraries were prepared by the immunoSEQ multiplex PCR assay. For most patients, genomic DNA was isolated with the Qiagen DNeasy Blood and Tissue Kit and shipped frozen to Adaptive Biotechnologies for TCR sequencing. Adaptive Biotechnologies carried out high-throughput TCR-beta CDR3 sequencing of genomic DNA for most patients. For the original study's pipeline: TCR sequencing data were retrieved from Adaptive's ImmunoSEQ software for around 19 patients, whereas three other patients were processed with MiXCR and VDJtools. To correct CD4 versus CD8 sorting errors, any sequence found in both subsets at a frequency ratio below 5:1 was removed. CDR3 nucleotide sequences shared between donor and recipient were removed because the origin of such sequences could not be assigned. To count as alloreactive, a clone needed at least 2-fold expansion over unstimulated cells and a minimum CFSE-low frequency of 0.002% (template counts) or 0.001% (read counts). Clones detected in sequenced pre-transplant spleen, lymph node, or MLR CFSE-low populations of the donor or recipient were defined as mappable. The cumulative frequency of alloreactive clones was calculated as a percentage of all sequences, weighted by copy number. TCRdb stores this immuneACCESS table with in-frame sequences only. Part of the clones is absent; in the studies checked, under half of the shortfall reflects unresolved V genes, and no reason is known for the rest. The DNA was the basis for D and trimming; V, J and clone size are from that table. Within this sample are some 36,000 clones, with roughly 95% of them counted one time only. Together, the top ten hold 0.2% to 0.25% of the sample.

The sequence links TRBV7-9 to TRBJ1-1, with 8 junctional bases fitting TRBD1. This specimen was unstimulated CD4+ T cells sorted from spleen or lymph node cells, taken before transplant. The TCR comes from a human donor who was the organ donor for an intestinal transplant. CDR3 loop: CASSVDRGRYTEAFF. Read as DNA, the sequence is TGTGCCAGCAGCGTCGACAGGGGTCGCTACACTGAAGCTTTCTTT. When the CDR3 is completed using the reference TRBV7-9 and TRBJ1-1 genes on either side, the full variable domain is DTGVSQNPRHKITKRGQNVTFRCDPISEHNRLYWYRQTLGQGPEFLTYFQNEAQLEKSRLLSDRFSAERPKGSFSTLEIQRTEQGDSAMYLCASSVDRGRYTEAFFGQGTRLTVV.